This T cell receptor beta chain was identified in a study of cytomegalovirus exposure and HLA in healthy donors (dated by TCRdb to about 2017). For the wider study: An earlier analysis of a few hundred of the donors reported 276 Gb of sequence data and about 120 million unique TCR beta sequences obtained from about 170 million T cells. To decide whether each TCR beta V gene segment behaved as functional or pseudogenic, an earlier analysis of fewer than 750 of the donors relied on high-throughput TCR beta sequencing. Because of strong linkage in the cohort, roughly five DR-DQ haplotypes were treated as single units for association and clustering. A later analysis re-analyzed previously published TCR beta repertoires from about 730 donors and added high-resolution HLA genotyping to study TCR occurrence patterns. Across approximately 400 genotyped donors of the cohort, an average of approximately 220,000 unique TCR beta nucleotide sequences per donor were sequenced, and 15% to 20% of those sequences were non-productive. A later genetic analysis used genome-wide SNP genotypes for 398 of the 666 donors, treating that subset as a discovery cohort. Donor age, sex, ethnicity and CMV serostatus were compiled together with the repertoire data. Every discovery cohort repertoire had been produced on one sequencing platform. Class I and class II HLA loci were covered by the typing at four-digit resolution. The number of donors typed differed by locus, with roughly 620-630 for A, B, C, DRB1 and DQB1, roughly 550 for DQA1, approximately 580 for DPA1, and some 450 for DPB1. Rather than using new phenotypic data, the later analysis identified candidate immune exposures from TCR beta sequences and from how often those sequences occurred across donors. The aim of the study was to test whether cataloging public T cell receptors could identify signatures of past pathogen exposure. Of the roughly 420 genotyped donors, over 80% were placed in the genetic ancestry cluster associated with self-reported Caucasian donors. Roughly 320 gigabases of sequencing data and around 80 million unique TCR sequences made up an early release that covered over 550 HLA-typed donors. A separate validation cohort of roughly 130 different subjects was used in addition to the roughly 720-subject first cohort. To predict cytomegalovirus infection status, the study combined high-throughput TCR immunosequencing, statistical association of individual TCRs with disease status, and machine learning. The study used immunosequencing to profile the T cell repertoires of approximately 640 subjects and linked those repertoires to cytomegalovirus serostatus.

In total, approximately 690 healthy bone marrow donors made up the cohort. At the time of sampling, every cohort member was nominally healthy, though immune exposures that went unrecorded were likely present. The donor tested CMV seronegative and was one of the 352 seronegative cohort members. Every donor gave a peripheral blood sample, and the peripheral blood mononuclear cells from that sample were used for TCR beta sequencing. Genomic DNA was extracted from the blood cell samples with the Qiagen DNeasy Blood Extraction Kit. With regard to this clone: Its cognate antigen has yet to be identified. No per-base quality is available; no much larger clone lies one base away.

The investigation overall reported the following: Roughly uniform sequencing depth across donors was assumed in presence/absence analyses, although this assumption may not hold. The cohort was sequenced for TCR beta chains only, and without alpha or paired-chain data the features that could be detected were limited. The classifier was reported to diagnose cytomegalovirus status with high specificity and sensitivity in both the original and validation cohorts. A later genetic analysis reported fewer N-insertions in productive TCRs among donors in an Asian-associated ancestry cluster than the roughly 700-donor mean. The authors suggested that the approach could potentially be generalized to other disease states and immunological phenotypes. Specific HLA alleles were associated with roughly 17,000 TCR beta sequences at a false discovery rate of 0.05 in a later analysis. The only immune exposure information available for the cohort was CMV serostatus. V-gene and J-gene trimming of TCR beta chains was associated with a missense DCLRE1C variant in a later genetic analysis, and the association was replicated in an independent cohort. Compared with equally common non-associated chains, HLA-associated TCR beta chains in a later analysis were more clonally expanded and had lower generation probabilities. Because HLA typing was unavailable for some donors at each locus, only the typed subset was used in association tests. Most CMV-associated TCR beta chains appeared to be HLA-restricted in a later analysis, and the HLA associations seemed to be driven largely by CMV exposure. A cluster of highly shared sequence variants was judged likely to represent a technical artifact of the sequencing pipeline. The study gave a list of around 170 TCR beta chains associated with cytomegalovirus. A few of the identified cytomegalovirus-associated TCR beta chains were confirmed in vitro to be specific for cytomegalovirus antigens. Because the 87-base-pair reads could not distinguish some IMGT-functional V segments, including TRBV6-2 and TRBV6-3, those segments were excluded. When HLA alleles, especially DR and DQ, strongly co-occurred, TCR associations were difficult to assign to individual alleles. Correlated functional status among segregating V segments might reflect linkage disequilibrium, but an unknown experimental factor could not be ruled out. The earlier analysis of approximately 590 of the donors excluded around 17 rarely observed V segments, including chromosome 9 orphons, because counts were too low. In an earlier analysis of under 600 of the donors, most TCR beta V segments were observed in productive rearrangements about 87% or about 30% of the time, broadly matching IMGT annotations. In a later analysis, the rate of TCR association differed among HLA loci, with DRB1 alleles having the most associated TCRs and HLA-C alleles having the fewest. A further reported finding was that TCR beta sequences accurately predicted the HLA-A and HLA-B alleles for most subjects in the first cohort. Several of the top co-occurrence clusters appeared to be linked to parvovirus B19, influenza, CMV and Epstein-Barr virus, according to a later analysis. Most TCR sequences were observed very rarely across donors, whereas some public TCRs were present in many individuals.

The library came from the immunoSEQ multiplex PCR assay. A mixture of 60 forward primers for TCR Vbeta segments and 13 reverse primers for TCR Jbeta segments was used in the multiplex PCR. Amplification of the CDR3 region of rearranged TCR beta genes was performed with a multiplex PCR assay on genomic DNA. On the Illumina HiSeq System, the amplified TCR beta libraries were sequenced as 87-base-pair reads. The original methods were these. A later analysis counted tens of millions of unique TCR beta chains across the 666 repertoires, and about 10 million of these chains were shared by at least two donors. Raw reads were error-corrected and collapsed into unique sequences by a nearest-neighbor algorithm in which closely related sequences were merged to remove PCR and sequencing errors. V, D and J gene segments were assigned by aligning CDR3 sequences to IMGT reference sequences. For a sequence to be retained, a match of at least six nucleotides was required to both a V gene segment and a J gene segment. Rearrangements were classified as productive when the CDR3 lacked stop codons and remained in frame with V and J, and all other rearrangements were classified as non-productive. Following IMGT convention, CDR3 was defined as the stretch from the second conserved V-encoded cysteine up to the conserved J-encoded phenylalanine. The earlier analysis of about 500 of the donors excluded sequences that lacked an unambiguous match to a single V gene segment. An earlier analysis of a few hundred of the donors called V segments functional above 56.7% productive rearrangements and segregating when the between-donor standard deviation exceeded 5%. A statistical classification framework was developed to diagnose cytomegalovirus status using the catalog of TCR beta chain sequences. A later analysis assigned V and J genes by comparing TCR nucleotide sequences with IMGT/GENE-DB human TR gene sequences. The TCRdist pipeline was used in a later analysis to assign CDR3 sequences and most-parsimonious VDJ recombination scenarios. In a later analysis, each TCR beta chain was defined by its CDR3 amino acid sequence together with its V-gene family, and reads lacking a unique V-gene family were excluded. As a way to deal with suspected cross-contamination and a sequencing artifact, a later analysis dropped 450 to 700 nucleotide sequences that were highly shared and had low generation probability. In a later analysis, a clonal expansion index for each public chain was calculated from normalized within-repertoire ranks of inferred template counts. In a later analysis, generation probabilities were computed using a VDJ recombination model fitted to out-of-frame rearrangements, and the results were checked against IGoR. In a later analysis, TCR-TCR, TCR-HLA and TCR-CMV co-occurrence was scored with hypergeometric tests, and a repertoire-size bias correction was applied to TCR pairs. False discovery rates were estimated in a later analysis by permuting HLA or CMV assignments 20 times. In a later analysis, co-occurring TCRs were grouped using DBSCAN, with TCRdist sequence similarity added in when clustering inside HLA-allele-positive subsets. Co-occurrence clustering excluded repertoires with fewer than 30,000 or more than 120,000 public chains, plus five with anomalous nucleotide sharing. Entries here come from immuneACCESS through TCRdb and include only in-frame sequences with V and J called. Some clones fail to appear in such tables; in the studies checked, an unresolved V gene covers under half of the shortfall, and the cause of the remainder is unknown. V and J calls and clone size come straight from that table; D and trimming were deduced from the DNA. For this sample there are approximately 160,000 clones; roughly 75% appear just once. Over 4.5% of the sample rests with the top ten.

Compared with germline, V lacks 2 bases and J lacks 4 bases; bases without a gene match: 8. The CDR3 spans 16 residues, from the cysteine through the phenylalanine. The DNA shown is the 48-base CDR3, in frame from base 1. In the germline V gene, CDR1 corresponds to SGHVT and CDR2 to SQSDAQ. Sequencing was carried out using PBMCs. The chain is made from TRBV7-4 and TRBJ2-1; 7 junctional bases match TRBD1. This TCR derives from a male donor in good health and CMV-seronegative. The CDR3 sequence is CASSLRSGTAYNEQFF. Read as DNA, the sequence is TGTGCCAGCAGCTTAAGGTCCGGGACAGCGTACAATGAGCAGTTCTTC.